The source of this T cell receptor beta chain is a study of T cell responses to AZD1222 COVID-19 vaccine. The study, taken as a whole, reports: Reportedly, nearly half of unique spike TCRs recognized epitopes outside B.1.351/B.1.1.7 mutations. Spike was spanned by vaccine-associated CD4 TCRs, which were dominant at 160-218 and 743-854. White British ancestry dominated among donors, who included more females, and clonal diversity was possibly underestimated.

The CDR3 spans 11 residues. The V gene's germline CDR1 is DFQATT and CDR2 SNEGSKA (reference sequence). V dropped 6 bases and J dropped 4 bases, with 10 bases sitting between them. Second doses were pooled across both intervals (about 4 or about 12 weeks). The method was immunoSEQ multiplex PCR; TCRdb's version includes in-frame clones alone and lacks a portion of them. The sample yields 86,000 or so clones, roughly 84% seen once. On this clone: Antigen unknown.

The source is an adult who received the AZD1222 COVID-19 vaccine. V and J are TRBV20-1 and TRBJ2-7, with D unresolved. Specimen: peripheral blood, collected 28 days after the second AZD1222 dose. CDR3 coding DNA: TGCAGTGCACCGCACAGTTACGAGCAGTACTTC. Encoded protein: CSAPHSYEQYF.